This passage covers 18 T cell receptor beta chains from one sample sequenced in a study of cytomegalovirus exposure and HLA in healthy donors. The PCR was carried out with 60 Vbeta primers and 13 Jbeta primers. Data came from immunoSEQ multiplex PCR; TCRdb stores just in-frame clones and leaves some out. The profile shows 150,000 to 200,000 clones, around three quarters of them singletons. Sequenced sample: PBMCs. The receptors here all came from a man between 35 and 55 years old in good health and CMV-seropositive.

The V call is TRBV4-1, the J call TRBJ1-5; D is uncertain. CDR1 MGHRA and CDR2 YSYEKL come from the germline V gene. The V end was cut by 2 bases, the J end by 0 bases, with 17 bases between. The CDR3 covers 18 residues. DNA of the CDR3: TGCGCCAGCAGCCAACGGTTCAGGTCTCCTTATAGCAATCAGCCCCAGCATTTT. Translated: CASSQRFRSPYSNQPQHF.

This chain uses TRBV5-4 with TRBJ2-7; 8 bases align to TRBD2. The germline CDR1 and CDR2 sequences are SGHNT and YYREEE (reference sequence). This CDR3 region has 16 residues. J was trimmed by 2 bases and V by 4 bases; bases with no gene match: 11. The CDR3 loop reads CASSGGGGLVTYEQYF. The CDR3 region has the DNA TGTGCCAGCAGCGGGGGCGGGGGGCTGGTAACCTACGAGCAGTACTTC.

The table lists this clone with a count of one. This chain joins TRBV5-4 and TRBJ1-2, with 11 bases lining up with TRBD1. Germline CDR1 SGHNT, CDR2 YYREEE (reference sequence). This CDR3 has 15 residues. V dropped 4 bases and J dropped 0; count of bases not matched to a gene: 2. Written as DNA, the CDR3 is TGTGCCAGCAGCCCGGGACAGGGGGCTAACTATGGCTACACCTTC. It codes for CASSPGQGANYGYTF.

The chain employs TRBV11-2 and TRBJ1-6, with D tentatively TRBD1 (5 bases). CDR3 length equals 14 residues. The V end lost 2 bases, the J end lost 6 bases, and 8 bases lay between the germline ends. From germline, CDR1 is SGHAT and CDR2 FQNNGV. The CDR3 region has the DNA TGTGCCAGCAGCTTAACGGGACTTAATTCACCCCTCCACTTT. Residues: CASSLTGLNSPLHF.

This chain connects TRBV13 to TRBJ2-5, with 8 bases lining up with TRBD2. The V gene's germline CDR1 is PRHDT and CDR2 FYEKMQ (reference sequence). The CDR3 is made up of 13 amino acids. With 2 bases clipped from V and 9 bases from J, the junction kept 5 bases outside the gene matches. This chain's CDR3 is CASSLNRREAQYF. CDR3 nucleotide sequence: TGTGCCAGCAGCTTAAACCGGCGGGAGGCCCAGTACTTC.

The chain links TRBV20-1 to TRBJ1-1; possible D gene TRBD1, 6 bases. The CDR3 runs 11 residues. Trimming cost V 3 bases and J 7 bases, with 9 bases left between them. The germline CDR1 and CDR2 sequences are DFQATT and SNEGSKA (reference sequence). CDR3 nucleotides: TGCAGTGCTAGTAGGGACAATGAAGCTTTCTTT. Translated: CSASRDNEAFF.

The V call is TRBV7-9, the J call TRBJ2-1; 7 bases match TRBD1. Trimming cost V 5 bases and J 14 bases; bases outside gene matches: 15. The germline V gene encodes CDR1 SEHNR and CDR2 FQNEAQ (reference sequence). This CDR3 is 14 amino acids long. The CDR3 nucleotides are TGTGCCAGCAGCACCGACAGGGTAGCAGGGGAAAAGTTCTTC. Translation: CASSTDRVAGEKFF.

The V gene is TRBV7-6, the J gene TRBJ1-4; D remains ambiguous. V dropped 2 bases and J dropped 0 bases, with 4 bases sitting between them. The CDR3 consists of 14 residues. Germline V lookup: CDR1 SGHVS, CDR2 FNYEAQ. The DNA for the CDR3 is TGTGCCAGCAGCTTACGGTCAACTAATGAAAAACTGTTTTTT. The encoded protein is CASSLRSTNEKLFF.

The genes are TRBV6-1 and TRBJ1-3; no clear D gene. V was shortened by 10 bases and J by 0 bases, with 16 bases between the two germline ends. CDR3 length equals 15 residues. CDR1 is MNHNS, CDR2 SASEGT, per germline. The CDR3 sequence: CATAVTDSSGNTIYF. Here the CDR3 DNA reads TGTGCCACAGCGGTGACGGACTCCTCTGGAAACACCATATATTTT.

In DNA, the CDR3 is TGTGCCAGCAGCTCGGGACAATCACCCAACACCGGGGAGCTGTTTTTT. Its translation is CASSSGQSPNTGELFF. The chain uses TRBV7-3 and TRBJ2-2; tentatively, D is TRBD1 (6 bases). Trimming removed 4 bases at V and 2 bases at J, with 14 bases between. Germline lookup yields CDR1 SGHTA and CDR2 FQGTGA. The CDR3 runs to 16 residues.

Comment on this clone: This same CDR3 is encoded by further DNA sequences in the sample. The chain links TRBV19 to TRBJ2-7; 8 bases map to TRBD1. Unmatched junction bases numbered 4, after V lost 9 bases and J lost 0 bases. The CDR3 length is 13 residues. The germline CDR1 and CDR2 sequences are LNHDA and SQIVND (reference sequence). The DNA of the CDR3 is TGTGCCAGCGCTGGACAGGGCTCCTACGAGCAGTACTTC. Translating it yields CASAGQGSYEQYF.

The chain uses TRBV29-1 and TRBJ1-4, with 9 bases matching TRBD1. After removal of 7 bases from V and 8 bases from J, the junction contained 5 bases not matched to a gene. CDR3 length: 12 residues. The germline V gene encodes CDR1 SQVTM and CDR2 ANQGSEA. The CDR3 bases are TGCAGCGCATCCGGGACAGGGGAAAAACTGTTTTTT. It yields the protein CSASGTGEKLFF.

This sequence joins TRBV2 and TRBJ2-3; 9 nucleotides align to TRBD1. CDR1 and CDR2 from the germline V gene are SNHLY and FYNNEI. Trimming removed 6 bases from V and 5 bases from J; junction bases left unmatched: 3. CDR3 length: 13 amino acids. The CDR3 DNA reads as TGTGCCAGCAGGGGGACAGGGCAAGATACGCAGTATTTT. Amino acids: CASRGTGQDTQYF.

The gene calls are TRBV21-1 and TRBJ2-7; the table's D call TRBD2 went unverified against the DNA. TRBV21-1 is given as a pseudogene. The CDR3 is 16 residues long. The CDR3 coding sequence is TGTGCCAGCACCCAAGTCGCTAGCGGGGGGGCTTACGAGCAGTACTTC. Translation gives CASTQVASGGAYEQYF.

J is TRBJ1-1 and V is TRBV25-1; maybe TRBD1 (5 bases). The length of the CDR3 is 12 residues. The ends were cut back, 5 bases at V and 7 bases at J, with 11 bases in the middle. Per the germline V gene, CDR1 is MGHDK and CDR2 is SYGVNS. CDR3 coding DNA: TGTGCCAGCAGTCGGGGGTGGGATGAAGCTTTCTTT. It codes for CASSRGWDEAFF.

As regards this clone: In the same sample, other DNA sequences code for this CDR3. V gene TRBV6-1 combines with J gene TRBJ2-7; 7 bases are a match to TRBD1. V was pared by 6 bases and J by 1 base, with 3 bases of the junction left unmatched. The CDR3 is made up of 13 amino acids. The germline gives CDR1 MNHNS, CDR2 SASEGT. The CDR3 spells CASSRDRSYEQYF. CDR3 DNA sequence: TGTGCCAGCAGCCGGGACAGATCCTACGAGCAGTACTTC.

The chain has TRBV4-3 and TRBJ1-2; D possibly corresponds to TRBD1 (5 bases). The CDR3 is made up of 15 amino acids. V was trimmed by 0 bases and J by 6 bases, leaving 14 bases between them. Germline assignment: CDR1 LGHNA and CDR2 YSLEER. The CDR3, as DNA: TGCGCCAGCAGCCAAGATGCCAGGGCGGGGAATGGCTACACCTTC. Translation gives CASSQDARAGNGYTF.

The chain carries TRBV11-3 and TRBJ1-1; D is unclear. CDR3 length: 13 amino acids. V lost 4 bases to trimming and J lost 5 bases, with 11 bases between them. The germline V gene encodes CDR1 SGHNT and CDR2 YENEEA. CDR3 in DNA: TGTGCCAGCAGCTATGGTGGTCGGACTGAAGCTTTCTTT. It yields the protein CASSYGGRTEAFF.